A selection of T cell receptor beta chains follows, all from one sample in a study of shared clonotypes between healthy human individuals. The table came from immunoSEQ multiplex PCR; TCRdb's copy has only in-frame clones and leaves some out. The sample has over a million clones, around 98% seen once; the top ten hold approximately 0.45%. The sample comprised naive CD4+ T cells sorted from blood. The receptors were gathered from a man aged 25-45 years in good health. The CDR3 runs from the conserved cysteine through the conserved F or W. The D gene is left open where the match is weak. The listing skips clone size in some rows; elsewhere it reads once, few, many or a size class.

D	V	J	size	DNA	CDR3
TRBD2	TRBV7-2	TRBJ2-3	-	TGTGCCAGCAGCTTAGGCCAGCGGGGAGCAGATACGCAGTATTTT	CASSLGQRGADTQYF
-	TRBV30	TRBJ1-4	-	TGTGCCTGCTGGCTCCGTGCAACTAATGAAAAACTGTTTTTT	CACWLRATNEKLFF
-	TRBV18	TRBJ2-3	-	TGTGCCAGCTCACCGCGCACGGTGGCTAGCACAGATACGCAGTATTTT	CASSPRTVASTDTQYF
TRBD2	TRBV10-3	TRBJ2-1	few	TGTGCCATCAGTGAGGATCTAGCGGGAGTCAATGAGCAGTTCTTC	CAISEDLAGVNEQFF
TRBD1	TRBV30	TRBJ2-7	-	TGTGCCTGGAGGGTTAACAGGGGACCCTACGAGCAGTACTTC	CAWRVNRGPYEQYF
-	TRBV7-2	TRBJ1-4	-	TGTGCCAGCAGCTTAGCTCATGAAAAACTGTTTTTT	CASSLAHEKLFF
TRBD2	TRBV5-1	TRBJ2-1	-	TGCGCCAGCAGCTTAGTACCATCTAGCGGGAGTGGGCAGTTCTTC	CASSLVPSSGSGQFF
-	TRBV25-1	TRBJ2-3	-	TGTGCCAGCAGTGAATCCGAAAGAAGGCAGAGAGGAGATACGCAGTATTTT	CASSESERRQRGDTQYF
-	TRBV25-1	TRBJ2-7	-	TGTGCCAGCAATTCAGGGCACGAGCAGTACTTC	CASNSGHEQYF
-	TRBV27	TRBJ2-7	-	TGTGCCAGCAGTTCCAGGGACACCCGAGGGTACGGGCAGTACTTC	CASSSRDTRGYGQYF
-	TRBV9	TRBJ2-3	-	TGTGCCAGCAGCGTAGGTGGCGGCCACCGGGGCACAGATACGCAGTATTTT	CASSVGGGHRGTDTQYF
-	TRBV30	TRBJ2-3	once	TGTGCCTGGATGGGGGCCGATACGCAGTATTTT	CAWMGADTQYF
-	TRBV10-2	TRBJ2-7	-	TGCGCCAGCAGTGAGTTTGCAGGCTCTTACGAGCAGTACTTC	CASSEFAGSYEQYF
-	TRBV11-2	TRBJ2-2	-	TGTGCCAGCAGCTTAAGAGGGCCGGGAGGGGAGCTGTTTTTT	CASSLRGPGGELFF
-	TRBV28	TRBJ1-3	-	TGTGCCAGCAGAGACAGCTACTCTGGAAACACCATATATTTT	CASRDSYSGNTIYF
-	TRBV7-9	TRBJ1-2	-	TGTGCCAGCAGCTTTGCTTTGTTAGGATTTGGCTACACCTTC	CASSFALLGFGYTF
TRBD2	TRBV9	TRBJ2-1	-	TGTGCCAGCAGCAGACTAGCGGGCCTGGGGGAGCAGTTCTTC	CASSRLAGLGEQFF
TRBD1	TRBV10-3	TRBJ2-1	once	TGTGCCATCAGTGAGACCCAGAACAGGGGGTACTCCTACAATGAGCAGTTCTTC	CAISETQNRGYSYNEQFF
-	TRBV5-1	TRBJ1-1	-	TGCGCCAGCAGCAGACAGGCAATGAACACTGAAGCTTTCTTT	CASSRQAMNTEAFF
-	TRBV29-1	TRBJ2-7	-	TGCAGCGTTGAATTCGGACCTTACGAGCAGTACTTC	CSVEFGPYEQYF
-	TRBV5-6	TRBJ2-3	-	TGTGCCAGCAGCTTGGTTGTGGAAAGCACAGATACGCAGTATTTT	CASSLVVESTDTQYF
-	TRBV19	TRBJ1-1	once	TGTGCCAGTAATCCGGGGCCTTCCAGAAACCCAAACACTGAAGCTTTCTTT	CASNPGPSRNPNTEAFF
TRBD2	TRBV5-1	TRBJ2-1	-	TGCGCCAGCAGCTTGTTTCTAGCGGGGCCTTACAATGAGCAGTTCTTC	CASSLFLAGPYNEQFF
-	TRBV28	TRBJ1-2	-	TGTGCCAGCAGTTTAGGCCAGGGTCTGCTGAACTATGGCTACACCTTC	CASSLGQGLLNYGYTF
TRBD1	TRBV5-4	TRBJ1-2	-	TGTGCCAGCAGACAGGGACAGCTTGGTGACTACACCTTC	CASRQGQLGDYTF
-	TRBV9	TRBJ1-4	-	TGTGCCAGCAGCGTATCCAGTTTCAATGAAAAACTGTTTTTT	CASSVSSFNEKLFF
TRBD2	TRBV18	TRBJ2-3	-	TGTGCCAGCTCACCACTAGCGGGAGGGCGAACAGATACGCAGTATTTT	CASSPLAGGRTDTQYF
-	TRBV11-2	TRBJ1-2	-	TGTGCCAGCAGCTTAGCTTGGGGGGAATATGGCTACACCTTC	CASSLAWGEYGYTF
-	TRBV29-1	TRBJ2-4	-	TGCAGCGTTGAAGATCCGGACTTTGTAGCCAAAAACATTCAGTACTTC	CSVEDPDFVAKNIQYF
TRBD1	TRBV4-2	TRBJ2-5	-	TGTGCCAGCAGCCAAGGACAGGGTAGAGAGACCCAGTACTTC	CASSQGQGRETQYF
-	TRBV7-9	TRBJ2-7	-	TGTGCCAGCAGCTTGGTTACAGGGCGGGAGCTTAATAAGCAGTACTTC	CASSLVTGRELNKQYF
-	TRBV18	TRBJ2-7	-	TGTGCCAGCGCGAGAGACAGCTCCTACGAGCAGTACTTC	CASARDSSYEQYF
-	TRBV28	TRBJ1-5	-	TGTGCCAGCACCCCCCCGGGAGTGGTCGGCAATCAGCCCCAGCATTTT	CASTPPGVVGNQPQHF